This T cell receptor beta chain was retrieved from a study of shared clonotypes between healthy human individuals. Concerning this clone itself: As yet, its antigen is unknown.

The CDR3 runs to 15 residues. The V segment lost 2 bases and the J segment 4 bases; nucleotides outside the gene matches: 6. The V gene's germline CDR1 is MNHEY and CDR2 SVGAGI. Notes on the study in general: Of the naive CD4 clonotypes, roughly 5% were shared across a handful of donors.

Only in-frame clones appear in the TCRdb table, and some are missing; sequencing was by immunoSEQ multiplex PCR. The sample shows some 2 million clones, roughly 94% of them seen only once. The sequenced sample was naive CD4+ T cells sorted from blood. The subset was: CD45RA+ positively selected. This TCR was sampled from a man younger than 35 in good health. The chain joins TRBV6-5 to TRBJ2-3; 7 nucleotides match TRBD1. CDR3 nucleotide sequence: TGTGCCAGCAGTTACCAAACGACAGGGTCAGATACGCAGTATTTT. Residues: CASSYQTTGSDTQYF.